This paragraph reports one TCR beta chain. The PCR contained 60 Vbeta and 13 Jbeta primers. Here immunoSEQ multiplex PCR was the method, and the copy in TCRdb shows in-frame clones only, minus some. This sample's table reports about 200,000 clones. J was trimmed by 3 bases and V by 2 bases; bases with no gene match: 3. The CDR3 is 14 residues long. The germline CDR1 and CDR2 sequences are MNHEY and SMNVEV (reference sequence). The data stem from a study of cytomegalovirus exposure and HLA in healthy donors. About the study: In an early release, HLA-typed donors contributed some 80 million unique TCR sequences.

This receptor was obtained from a young man in good health and CMV-seronegative. The J gene is TRBJ1-2, the V gene TRBV27; 7 bases agree with TRBD1. Sequenced material: PBMCs. The CDR3 nucleotides are TGTGCCAGCAGTTTAAGACAGGGACACTATGGCTACACCTTC. Encoded protein: CASSLRQGHYGYTF.